The 11 T cell receptor beta chains below all came from one sample that was sequenced in a study of cytomegalovirus exposure and HLA in healthy donors. Primers: 60 Vbeta forward and 13 Jbeta reverse. Assay used: immunoSEQ multiplex PCR; TCRdb lists only in-frame clones, some missing. Of roughly 170,000 clones in the sample, about 75% were seen once. The source material was PBMCs. All receptors come from a female donor in good health and CMV-seronegative.

V gene TRBV28 combines with J gene TRBJ2-7, with D tentatively TRBD2 (6 bases). The CDR3 runs to 15 residues. V lost 2 bases, J lost 2 bases, and 13 bases lay in between. The V gene's germline CDR1 is MDHEN and CDR2 SYDVKM. The CDR3 DNA reads TGTGCCAGCAGTTTAGGCGGGACGGGAGCCTACGAGCAGTACTTC. Protein product: CASSLGGTGAYEQYF.

The chain combines TRBV4-2 with TRBJ1-4; 10 bases are a match to TRBD1. Germline V lookup: CDR1 LGHNA, CDR2 YNFKEQ. The CDR3 is 14 residues long. The V segment lost 5 bases and the J segment 8 bases; nucleotides outside the gene matches: 5. The CDR3 coding sequence is TGTGCCAGCAGCTCCCGGGACAGGGGCGAAAAACTGTTTTTT. This codes for CASSSRDRGEKLFF.

J is TRBJ2-3 and V is TRBV27, with D possibly TRBD1 on 6 matching bases. CDR1 and CDR2 (germline): MNHEY, SMNVEV (reference sequence). CDR3 length equals 14 residues. V lost 6 bases and J 3 bases, leaving 13 bases between the germline ends. CDR3 residues: CASRNREWTDTQYF. The DNA of the CDR3 is TGTGCCAGCAGAAACAGGGAGTGGACAGATACGCAGTATTTT.

This clone was picked up a small number of times. The V call is TRBV7-3, the J call TRBJ1-4; TRBD1 might be the D (5 bases). Germline V gene lookup returns CDR1 SGHTA and CDR2 FQGTGA. The length of the CDR3 is 13 residues. V was trimmed by 1 base and J by 8 bases, leaving 8 bases between them. Here the CDR3 DNA reads TGTGCCAGCAGCTTAAGGGGGGGGGAAAAACTGTTTTTT. Translation: CASSLRGGEKLFF.

This clone was found a few times. V gene TRBV15 combines with J gene TRBJ2-7, with D perhaps matching TRBD2 (6 bases). Germline CDR1 is LNHNV and CDR2 is YYDKDF (reference sequence). With 0 bases removed from V and 3 bases from J, the gap between germline ends came to 12 bases. The CDR3 extends over 15 amino acids. The CDR3 reads CATSRERGGNYEQYF. CDR3 nucleotides: TGTGCCACCAGCAGAGAGCGGGGTGGAAACTACGAGCAGTACTTC.

The genes are TRBV28 and TRBJ2-1; TRBD2 matches at 8 bases. Germline CDR1 and CDR2: MDHEN and SYDVKM. The J segment lost 2 bases and the V segment lost 7 bases, leaving 4 bases of the junction unmatched. The CDR3 spans 14 residues. The CDR3 DNA sequence: TGTGCCAGCATAGCGGGAACCACCTACAATGAGCAGTTCTTC. Its protein is CASIAGTTYNEQFF.

V is TRBV4-2 and J is TRBJ2-7; 8 nucleotides agree with TRBD1. V was pared by 1 base and J by 0 bases, with 11 bases of the junction left unmatched. Per the germline V gene, CDR1 is LGHNA and CDR2 is YNFKEQ. The CDR3 covers 18 residues. The CDR3 DNA reads TGTGCCAGCAGCCAAGGGGTCGGACAGGGACTTAACTCCTACGAGCAGTACTTC. Its translation is CASSQGVGQGLNSYEQYF.

This chain joins TRBV11-2 and TRBJ1-2, with D unclear. Deletions cut 1 base from V and 8 bases from J, with 14 bases between. Germline V gene data show CDR1 as SGHAT and CDR2 as FQNNGV. This CDR3 is 14 amino acids long. The CDR3: CASSLVEDREGYTF. In nucleotides, the CDR3 is TGTGCCAGCAGCTTAGTGGAGGACCGAGAGGGCTACACCTTC.

V is TRBV12-5 and J is TRBJ2-7; D gene unclear. Germline V gene lookup returns CDR1 LGHNT and CDR2 FRNRAP. Trimming took off 1 base at V and 4 bases at J, with 5 bases between the two ends. The CDR3 consists of 12 residues. CDR3 in DNA: TGTGCTAGTGGTTTGGGGCAATACGAGCAGTACTTC. It specifies CASGLGQYEQYF.

The J gene is TRBJ2-1, the V gene TRBV4-2; TRBD2 matches at 11 bases. This CDR3 has 16 residues. Per the germline V gene, CDR1 is LGHNA and CDR2 is YNFKEQ. V lost 1 base to trimming and J lost 8 bases; unmatched junction nucleotides: 7. In DNA, the CDR3 is TGTGCCAGCAGCCAAGCGGCTAGCGGGAGGCCGTATGAGCAGTTCTTC. Protein sequence: CASSQAASGRPYEQFF.

The sample holds a few counts of this clone. The gene calls are TRBV27 and TRBJ2-7; maybe TRBD2 (6 bases). Trimming removed 0 bases at V and 5 bases at J, with 8 bases between. The CDR3 consists of 13 residues. Germline lookup yields CDR1 MNHEY and CDR2 SMNVEV (reference sequence). CDR3 loop: CASSLSGGNEQYF. CDR3 DNA: TGTGCCAGCAGTTTATCCGGCGGGAACGAGCAGTACTTC.